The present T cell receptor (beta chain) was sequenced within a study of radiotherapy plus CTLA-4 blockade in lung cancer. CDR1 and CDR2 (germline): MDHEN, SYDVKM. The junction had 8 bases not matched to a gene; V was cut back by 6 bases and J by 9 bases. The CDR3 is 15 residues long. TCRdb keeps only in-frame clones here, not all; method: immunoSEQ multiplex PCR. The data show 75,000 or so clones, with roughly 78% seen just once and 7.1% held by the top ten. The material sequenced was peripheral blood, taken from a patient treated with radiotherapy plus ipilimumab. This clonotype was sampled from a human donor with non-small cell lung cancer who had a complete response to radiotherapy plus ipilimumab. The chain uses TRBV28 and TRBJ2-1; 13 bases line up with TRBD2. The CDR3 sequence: CASRTSGRERGEQFF. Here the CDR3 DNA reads TGTGCCAGCAGAACTAGCGGGAGGGAAAGGGGTGAGCAGTTCTTC.